These T cell receptor beta chains were read from a single sample in a study of early T cells in non-severe SARS-CoV-2 infection. MiXCR, run by TCRdb on the 5' RACE reads, gives a single entry per CDR3 protein. Among roughly 70,000 distinct CDR3 sequences listed, about 12% were seen once. Sample: whole blood. The receptors derive from an adult who was a healthcare worker with PCR-confirmed SARS-CoV-2 infection or an uninfected control (not recorded which). The CDR3 runs from the conserved cysteine through the conserved F or W. The D gene is left open where the match is weak. Size values are once, few and many counts, or a class for expanded clones, and some rows have none.

>NA|TRBJ2-7|TRBV29-1|few
CSVEDSNTYEQYF
TGCAGCGTTGAAGACAGCAACACCTACGAGCAGTACTTC
>NA|TRBJ2-2|TRBV4-3|NA
CASSQEGTLGTGELFF
TGCGCCAGCAGCCAAGAGGGAACTCTTGGCACCGGGGAGCTGTTTTTT
>TRBD2|TRBJ2-7|TRBV7-8|many
CASSPGLYEQYF
TGTGCCAGCAGCCCGGGACTATACGAGCAGTACTTC
>TRBD1|TRBJ2-1|TRBV6-6|NA
CASSYPDRGLARGYEQFF
TGTGCCAGCAGTTACCCTGACAGGGGGCTAGCCCGAGGGTATGAGCAGTTCTTC
>NA|TRBJ1-1|TRBV20-1|NA
CSAALGPANTEAFF
TGCAGTGCTGCACTAGGACCGGCGAACACTGAAGCTTTCTTT
>NA|TRBJ2-2|TRBV5-1|few
CASSLQTGFSPGELFF
TGCGCCAGCAGCTTGCAAACTGGTTTTTCACCCGGGGAGCTGTTTTTT
>NA|TRBJ1-1|TRBV29-1|many
CSYLSGSVNTEAFF
TGCAGCTACCTTTCCGGATCTGTGAACACTGAAGCTTTCTTT
>NA|TRBJ2-5|TRBV2|NA
CASSYGVRETQYF
TGTGCCAGCAGCTACGGGGTGAGAGAGACCCAGTACTTC
>TRBD2|TRBJ2-1|TRBV29-1|many
CSVTGLAGSAGQFF
TGCAGCGTTACGGGACTAGCGGGGTCTGCGGGGCAGTTCTTC
>TRBD1|TRBJ1-3|TRBV29-1|NA
CSVDPGGSGNTIYF
TGCAGCGTTGACCCAGGGGGCTCTGGAAACACCATATATTTT
>NA|TRBJ2-1|TRBV24-1|NA
CATSDFSPGSVSGEQFF
TGTGCCACCAGTGATTTCTCACCCGGGTCGGTGTCCGGCGAGCAGTTCTTC
>NA|TRBJ1-1|TRBV20-1|many
CSALDRTEAFF
TGCAGTGCCCTGGACAGAACTGAAGCTTTCTTT
>NA|TRBJ2-7|TRBV29-1|few
CSVGEFTYEQYF
TGCAGCGTTGGGGAATTCACCTACGAGCAGTACTTC
>TRBD2|TRBJ2-1|TRBV11-3|many
CASSLRGTSGRARNEQFF
TGTGCCAGCAGCTTAAGGGGGACTAGCGGGAGGGCCCGCAATGAGCAGTTCTTC
>NA|TRBJ1-2|TRBV24-1|many
CATSADTYGYTF
TGTGCCACCAGTGCTGACACGTATGGCTACACCTTC
>NA|TRBJ2-6|TRBV12-3/TRBV12-4|many
CASSLSRGLTF
TGTGCCAGCAGTTTAAGCCGTGGCCTGACTTTC
>NA|TRBJ1-6|TRBV6-6|few
CASSQMPGGSPLHF
TGTGCCAGCAGTCAAATGCCTGGAGGATCACCCCTCCACTTT
>NA|TRBJ1-1|TRBV7-9|few
CAINAGGENTEAFF
TGTGCCATCAATGCGGGAGGGGAGAACACTGAAGCTTTCTTT
>TRBD1|TRBJ2-7|TRBV20-1|NA
CSATPLRGFSYEQYF
TGCAGTGCTACGCCCCTCAGGGGGTTCTCCTACGAGCAGTACTTC
>TRBD1|TRBJ2-5|TRBV20-1|few
CSSTGGLGAQETQYF
TGCAGTTCGACAGGGGGCTTGGGGGCACAAGAGACCCAGTACTTC
>NA|TRBJ2-1|TRBV5-1|many
CASSLDQGFNEQFF
TGCGCCAGCAGCTTGGACCAGGGTTTTAATGAGCAGTTCTTC
>NA|TRBJ1-5|TRBV4-1|many
CASSQDYNSNQPQHF
TGCGCCAGCAGCCAAGATTACAATAGCAATCAGCCCCAGCATTTT
>NA|TRBJ2-7|TRBV6-1|many
CASSEAGGEYEQYF
TGTGCCAGCAGTGAAGCAGGGGGAGAGTACGAGCAGTACTTC
>TRBD1|TRBJ2-1|TRBV6-5|NA
CAGNPVPGQGYNEQFF
TGTGCCGGCAATCCCGTACCGGGACAGGGGTACAATGAGCAGTTCTTC
>NA|TRBJ2-7|TRBV6-1|NA
CASSEAGPSYEQYF
TGTGCCAGCAGTGAAGCAGGTCCTTCCTACGAGCAGTACTTC
>NA|TRBJ1-1|TRBV29-1|few
CSGWDGRNTEAFF
TGCAGCGGTTGGGACGGACGGAACACTGAAGCTTTCTTT
>NA|TRBJ2-1|TRBV20-1|NA
CSARPTSSYNEQFF
TGCAGTGCTAGACCGACTAGCTCCTACAATGAGCAGTTCTTC
>NA|TRBJ2-7|TRBV20-1|NA
CSARPRAFSYEQYF
TGCAGTGCTCGCCCGAGAGCGTTTTCCTACGAGCAGTACTTC
>NA|TRBJ1-1|TRBV12-3/TRBV12-4|NA
CASSLSGVGKAEAFF
TGTGCCAGCAGTTTATCGGGTGTGGGGAAAGCTGAAGCTTTCTTT
>NA|TRBJ2-1|TRBV11-2|NA
CASSPPGTEQFF
TGTGCCAGCAGCCCCCCGGGAACCGAGCAGTTCTTC
>TRBD2|TRBJ2-1|TRBV9|few
CASSPRGGGSYNEQFF
TGTGCCAGCAGCCCTCGGGGAGGCGGGAGTTACAATGAGCAGTTCTTC
>NA|TRBJ2-1|TRBV20-1|NA
CSASGTQPNPSYNEQFF
TGCAGTGCTAGCGGGACGCAACCCAACCCCTCCTACAATGAGCAGTTCTTC
>NA|TRBJ2-7|TRBV20-1|NA
CSAREGGSYEQYF
TGCAGTGCTAGAGAGGGCGGCTCCTACGAGCAGTACTTC
>NA|TRBJ1-1|TRBV29-1|many
CSAPSRADTEAFF
TGCAGCGCTCCCTCTCGGGCGGACACTGAAGCTTTCTTT
>NA|TRBJ2-7|TRBV14|NA
CASSQTGTYEQYF
TGTGCCAGCAGCCAAACAGGAACCTACGAGCAGTACTTC
>NA|TRBJ2-7|TRBV20-1|NA
CSASGRHHPYEQYF
TGCAGTGCTAGCGGCAGGCACCACCCCTACGAGCAGTACTTC
>NA|TRBJ1-6|TRBV28|many
CASNPPGRQLNSPLHF
TGTGCCAGCAACCCCCCTGGGCGACAGCTTAATTCACCCCTCCACTTT
>NA|TRBJ2-5|TRBV25-1|few
CASSEYETQYF
TGTGCCAGCAGTGAATATGAGACCCAGTACTTC
>TRBD1|TRBJ2-1|TRBV19|few
CASTPRSGTGYNEQFF
TGTGCCAGTACCCCCAGGTCCGGGACAGGGTACAATGAGCAGTTCTTC
>NA|TRBJ2-1|TRBV4-2|NA
CASSRDSYNEQFF
TGTGCCAGCAGCAGGGACTCCTACAATGAGCAGTTCTTC
>NA|TRBJ2-1|TRBV28|NA
CASSLFSQGGLNEQFF
TGTGCCAGCAGTTTATTTAGTCAGGGGGGTCTCAATGAGCAGTTCTTC
>NA|TRBJ2-6|TRBV5-1|NA
CASRPSGANVLTF
TGCGCCAGCAGGCCCTCTGGGGCCAACGTCCTGACTTTC
>NA|TRBJ2-2|TRBV12-3/TRBV12-4|many
CASRVGTPDRELFF
TGTGCCAGTAGGGTCGGGACACCCGACCGGGAGCTGTTTTTT
>NA|TRBJ2-2|TRBV7-2|NA
CASSLLARTGELFF
TGTGCCAGCAGCTTACTAGCGCGGACCGGGGAGCTGTTTTTT
>NA|TRBJ1-1|TRBV24-1|many
CATGSRGNTEAFF
TGTGCCACCGGATCAAGGGGTAACACTGAAGCTTTCTTT
>NA|TRBJ2-1|TRBV18|many
CASSPVGTVLEQFF
TGTGCCAGCTCACCGGTGGGTACAGTCCTGGAGCAGTTCTTC
>NA|TRBJ2-5|TRBV20-1|NA
CSAVLTGRGTQYF
TGCAGTGCTGTTTTGACAGGTCGGGGGACCCAGTACTTC
>NA|TRBJ1-6|TRBV5-4|NA
CASSLATSSYNSPLHF
TGTGCCAGCAGCTTGGCCACGAGCTCCTATAATTCACCCCTCCACTTT
>NA|TRBJ1-3|TRBV5-5|NA
CASSGTWTPLDGNTIYF
TGTGCCAGCAGCGGGACCTGGACGCCCCTTGATGGAAACACCATATATTTT
>NA|TRBJ1-1|TRBV28|NA
CASSLLSTEAFF
TGTGCCAGCAGTTTACTCAGCACTGAAGCTTTCTTT
>NA|TRBJ1-4|TRBV12-3/TRBV12-4|few
CASSLSGTEKLFF
TGTGCCAGCAGTTTGTCAGGGACTGAAAAACTGTTTTTT
>TRBD2|TRBJ2-1|TRBV18|many
CASSPPGGLAGTDEQFF
TGTGCCAGCTCACCACCGGGCGGGCTAGCGGGAACCGATGAGCAGTTCTTC
>NA|TRBJ2-7|TRBV20-1|NA
CSVPTDYEQYF
TGCAGTGTACCTACAGATTACGAGCAGTACTTC
>NA|TRBJ1-1|TRBV7-2|NA
CASSPPQGVFTEAFF
TGTGCCAGCAGCCCACCCCAGGGTGTGTTCACTGAAGCTTTCTTT
>TRBD2|TRBJ2-1|TRBV19|NA
CASSIGPSGRNRASYNEQFF
TGTGCCAGTAGTATAGGCCCTAGCGGGAGAAACAGAGCCTCCTACAATGAGCAGTTCTTC
>NA|TRBJ2-1|TRBV6-2/TRBV6-3|many
CASSSQRSSYNEQFF
TGTGCCAGCAGTTCCCAGCGGAGCTCCTACAATGAGCAGTTCTTC